These 5 T cell receptor beta chains were sequenced from one sample in a study of shared clonotypes between healthy human individuals. TCRdb's table, derived via immunoSEQ multiplex PCR, lists solely in-frame clones and lacks some. The sample includes 2 million to 2.5 million clones, approximately 96% of them seen just once. What was sequenced was naive CD4+ T cells sorted from blood. The subset is: CD45RA+ positively selected. Receptors originate from a man in his late teens or twenties in good health.

As regards this clone: This same CDR3 is encoded by further DNA sequences in the sample. This chain links TRBV2 with TRBJ1-6, with D unclear. V lost 3 bases, J lost 7 bases, and 13 bases lay in between. The V gene's germline CDR1 is SNHLY and CDR2 FYNNEI. This CDR3 contains 15 residues. The CDR3 DNA follows: TGTGCCAGCAGTGACGTTGGACGAGGGAATTCACCCCTCCACTTT. Protein: CASSDVGRGNSPLHF.

The chain uses TRBV5-1 and TRBJ1-1, with D possibly TRBD1 on 6 matching bases. The CDR3 spans 14 residues. The germline V gene has CDR1 SGHRS and CDR2 YFSETQ. Trimming shortened V by 4 bases and J by 4 bases, and 14 bases separated the two germline ends. CDR3 nucleotides: TGCGCCAGCAGCCCCGGGGAGGGGGGCACTGAAGCTTTCTTT. Amino acid sequence: CASSPGEGGTEAFF.

Comment on this clone: A read error may account for a junction end that differs from germline. The CDR3 here is CASNVQGATGELFF. CDR3 in DNA: TGTGCCAGCAACGTACAGGGGGCCACCGGGGAGCTGTTTTTT. The J gene is TRBJ2-2, the V gene TRBV9, with 9 nucleotides matching TRBD1. Germline CDR1 reads SGDLS; CDR2 reads YYNGEE. CDR3 length: 14 amino acids.

As to this clone: The same CDR3 can be traced to other DNA sequences in this sample. The chain links TRBV2 to TRBJ2-7; the D gene is possibly TRBD2 (6 bases). CDR1 and CDR2 from the germline V gene are SNHLY and FYNNEI. V was trimmed by 4 bases and J by 4 bases, leaving 8 bases between them. CDR3 size: 12 residues. The CDR3 region is CASSGGGYEQYF. CDR3 nucleotides: TGTGCCAGCAGTGGGGGAGGTTACGAGCAGTACTTC. Variable domain in full (rest from reference TRBV2 and TRBJ2-7): EPEVTQTPSHQVTQMGQEVILRCVPISNHLYFYWYRQILGQKVEFLVSFYNNEISEKSEIFDDQFSVERPDGSNFTLKIRSTKLEDSAMYFCASSGGGYEQYFGPGTRLTVT.

About this clone: Other DNA variants within this sample encode the same CDR3. The rearrangement links TRBV6-1 to TRBJ1-2, with D unclear. Germline lookup yields CDR1 MNHNS and CDR2 SASEGT. The CDR3 length is 13 residues. The V gene lost 2 bases and the J gene lost 2 bases, with 6 bases spanning the gap. The CDR3 DNA is TGTGCCAGCAGTGAATCAGGCAACTATGGCTACACCTTC. Protein: CASSESGNYGYTF.